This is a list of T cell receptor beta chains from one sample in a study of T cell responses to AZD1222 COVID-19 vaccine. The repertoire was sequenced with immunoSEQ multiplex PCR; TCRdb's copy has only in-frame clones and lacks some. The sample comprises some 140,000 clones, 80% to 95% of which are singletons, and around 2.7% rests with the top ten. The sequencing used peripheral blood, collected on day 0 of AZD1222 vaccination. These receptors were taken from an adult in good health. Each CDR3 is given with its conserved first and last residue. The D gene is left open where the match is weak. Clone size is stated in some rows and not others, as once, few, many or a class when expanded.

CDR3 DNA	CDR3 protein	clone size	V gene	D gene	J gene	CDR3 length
TGTGCCAGCAGCTTGGTTGTGGAAGATGGCTACACCTTC	CASSLVVEDGYTF	-	TRBV5-5	-	TRBJ1-2	13
TGTGCCACCAGCAGAGGTCCTCCGGGACAGGAGATCAATTCACCCCTCCACTTT	CATSRGPPGQEINSPLHF	-	TRBV15	TRBD1	TRBJ1-6	18
TGTGCCGGGTACAGGGTAGGTGGCTACACCTTC	CAGYRVGGYTF	-	TRBV7-9	-	TRBJ1-2	11
TGTGCCAGCATTCGGACAGGATACACTGAAGCTTTCTTT	CASIRTGYTEAFF	few	TRBV6-5	TRBD1	TRBJ1-1	13
TGCGCCAGCAGCCAAGACAGGGGGAACTCTGGAAACACCATATATTTT	CASSQDRGNSGNTIYF	-	TRBV4-3	TRBD1	TRBJ1-3	16
TGTGCCAGCAGCGTGGAAGGGGACTCCTACAATGAGCAGTTCTTC	CASSVEGDSYNEQFF	-	TRBV9	-	TRBJ2-1	15
TGTGCCAGCAGCTTAGCGGGACAGGGGCCCTACGAGCAGTACTTC	CASSLAGQGPYEQYF	-	TRBV7-9	TRBD1	TRBJ2-7	15
TGTGCCAGCGCCGGGACAGGGCACCTCGAGCAGTACTTC	CASAGTGHLEQYF	-	TRBV7-2	TRBD1	TRBJ2-7	13
TGTGCCAGTAGTATAGAGGGGGAGACCGGGGAGCTGTTTTTT	CASSIEGETGELFF	once	TRBV19	-	TRBJ2-2	14
TGTGCCAGCAGCTTAGAAGGAGGTGGCTACACCTTC	CASSLEGGGYTF	-	TRBV7-9	-	TRBJ1-2	12
TGTGCCAGCAGCCGGGGGCTCAATCAGCCCCAGCATTTT	CASSRGLNQPQHF	-	TRBV5-4	-	TRBJ1-5	13
TGTGCCAGCAGTTACGGATCTAGCGGGCGCGGCGAGCAGTACTTC	CASSYGSSGRGEQYF	-	TRBV6-5	TRBD2	TRBJ2-7	15
TGTGCCAGTAGTATAGAACAGGGTGGAAATTCACCCCTCCACTTT	CASSIEQGGNSPLHF	-	TRBV19	-	TRBJ1-6	15
TGTGCCAGCAGCGTAGAAAGTAAACTCTGGGGAAACACCATATATTTT	CASSVESKLWGNTIYF	-	TRBV9	-	TRBJ1-3	16
TGCGCCAGCAGTGAGGCGCTACCTCGGAACATTCAGTACTTC	CASSEALPRNIQYF	-	TRBV10-2	-	TRBJ2-4	14
TGTGCCAGCAGCCAGACAGGGTCGAGATGGGGCTCCTATAATTCACCCCTCCACTTT	CASSQTGSRWGSYNSPLHF	-	TRBV4-2	TRBD1	TRBJ1-6	19
TGTGCCAGCAGGGGGGTCCTCACAGATACGCAGTATTTT	CASRGVLTDTQYF	-	TRBV6-5	-	TRBJ2-3	13
TGTGCCAGCAGCGTAGGGCAGGGACCATCCTACGAGCAGTACTTC	CASSVGQGPSYEQYF	-	TRBV9	-	TRBJ2-7	15
TGTGCCAGCAGCACCCCCGGGGGCGTTGAAAAACTGTTTTTT	CASSTPGGVEKLFF	-	TRBV28	-	TRBJ1-4	14
TGCGCCAGCAGCTCAGAGACAGATTTGTCACCCCTCCACTTT	CASSSETDLSPLHF	-	TRBV5-1	-	TRBJ1-6	14
TGTGCCAGCAGTCGTCAGGGCCACTACACTGAAGCTTTCTTT	CASSRQGHYTEAFF	-	TRBV27	-	TRBJ1-1	14
TGTGCCAGCAGCCAATGGGCAGGTGGCTACACCTTC	CASSQWAGGYTF	-	TRBV3-1/TRBV3-2	-	TRBJ1-2	12
TGTGCCAGCACTAGCGGGAGTGAGACCCAGTACTTC	CASTSGSETQYF	-	TRBV25-1	TRBD2	TRBJ2-5	12
TGTGCCAGCACCAGACCGGGACTAGCGATTTACAATGAGCAGTTCTTC	CASTRPGLAIYNEQFF	-	TRBV11-2	TRBD2	TRBJ2-1	16
TGTGCCAGTAGTATAGTCGTTCGGGGCACCGGGAATACGCAGTATTTT	CASSIVVRGTGNTQYF	-	TRBV19	-	TRBJ2-3	16
TGTGCCAGCAGCGTTGGGGGGCCCTTCTACGAGCAGTACTTC	CASSVGGPFYEQYF	-	TRBV7-2	-	TRBJ2-7	14
TGCGCCAGCAGCTTGGGAGACTACCCTGATCCTTATTACAATGAGCAGTTCTTC	CASSLGDYPDPYYNEQFF	-	TRBV5-1	-	TRBJ2-1	18
TGTGCCAGCAGCCTGGTGCCCTCGACCCAGTACTTC	CASSLVPSTQYF	-	TRBV7-6	-	TRBJ2-5	12
TGTGCCAGCACGAGCTCTGGAAACACCATATATTTT	CASTSSGNTIYF	-	TRBV7-2	-	TRBJ1-3	12
TGTGCCTGGAGACTAGCGGGGGGCATGGAGACCCAGTACTTC	CAWRLAGGMETQYF	-	TRBV30	TRBD2	TRBJ2-5	14
TGTGCCAGCAGCTTCGGTGCAGACCTAGCCTACGAGCAGTACTTC	CASSFGADLAYEQYF	-	TRBV11-2	-	TRBJ2-7	15
TGTGCCAGCAGCCCTTCGGGACAGGGGTGGACCGGGGAGCTGTTTTTT	CASSPSGQGWTGELFF	-	TRBV7-9	TRBD1	TRBJ2-2	16
TGTGCCGGGGAGGGAACCGGAGCGATGGGTCCCACTGAAGCTTTCTTT	CAGEGTGAMGPTEAFF	-	TRBV7-9	-	TRBJ1-1	16
TGTGCCAGCAGCCAGGACAGGGGGGTCTACAATGAGCAGTTCTTC	CASSQDRGVYNEQFF	-	TRBV9	TRBD1	TRBJ2-1	15
TGTGCCAGCAGCGTAGGTACAAATGGGGAAAAACTGTTTTTT	CASSVGTNGEKLFF	once	TRBV9	-	TRBJ1-4	14
TGTGCCAGCAGCTTAATGACGCGATCTGGGGCCAACGTCCTGACTTTC	CASSLMTRSGANVLTF	-	TRBV7-3	-	TRBJ2-6	16